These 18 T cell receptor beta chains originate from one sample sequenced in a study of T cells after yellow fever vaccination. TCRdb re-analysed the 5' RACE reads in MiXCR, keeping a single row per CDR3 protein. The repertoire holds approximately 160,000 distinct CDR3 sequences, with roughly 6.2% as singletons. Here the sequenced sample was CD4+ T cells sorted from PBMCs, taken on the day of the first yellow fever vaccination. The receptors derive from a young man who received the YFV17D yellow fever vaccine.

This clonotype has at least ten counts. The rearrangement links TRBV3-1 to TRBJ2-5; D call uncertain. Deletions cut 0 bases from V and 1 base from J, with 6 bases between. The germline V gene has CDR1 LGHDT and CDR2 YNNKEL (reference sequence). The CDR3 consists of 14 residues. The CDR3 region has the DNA TGTGCCAGCAGCCAAGATACGGCCCAAGAGACCCAGTACTTC. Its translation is CASSQDTAQETQYF.

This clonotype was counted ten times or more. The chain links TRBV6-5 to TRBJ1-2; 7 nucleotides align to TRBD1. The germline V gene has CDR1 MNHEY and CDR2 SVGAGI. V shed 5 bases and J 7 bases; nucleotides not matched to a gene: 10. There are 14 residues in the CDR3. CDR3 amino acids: CASSRTGLASGYTF. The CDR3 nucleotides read TGTGCCAGCAGTCGGACAGGTCTGGCCTCTGGCTACACCTTC.

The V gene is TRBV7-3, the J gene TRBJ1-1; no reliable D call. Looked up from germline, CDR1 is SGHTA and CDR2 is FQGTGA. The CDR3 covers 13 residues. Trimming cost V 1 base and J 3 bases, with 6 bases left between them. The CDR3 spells CASSLKVYTEAFF. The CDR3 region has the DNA TGTGCCAGCAGCTTAAAGGTTTACACTGAAGCTTTCTTT. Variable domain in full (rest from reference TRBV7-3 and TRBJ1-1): GAGVSQTPSNKVTEKGKYVELRCDPISGHTALYWYRQSLGQGPEFLIYFQGTGAADDSGLPNDRFFAVRPEGSVSTLKIQRTERGDSAVYLCASSLKVYTEAFFGQGTRLTVV.

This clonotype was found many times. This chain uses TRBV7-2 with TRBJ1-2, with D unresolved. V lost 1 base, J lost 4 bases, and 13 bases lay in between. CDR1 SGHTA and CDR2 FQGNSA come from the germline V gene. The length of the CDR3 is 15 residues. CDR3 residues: CASSLDAGFGYGYTF. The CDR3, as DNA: TGTGCCAGCAGCTTAGATGCGGGATTCGGCTATGGCTACACCTTC.

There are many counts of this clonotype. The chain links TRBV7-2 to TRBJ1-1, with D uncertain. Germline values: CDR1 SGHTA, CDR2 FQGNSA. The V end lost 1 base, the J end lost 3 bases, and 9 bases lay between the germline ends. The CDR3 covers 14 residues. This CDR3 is CASSLVVRDTEAFF. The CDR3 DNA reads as TGTGCCAGCAGCTTAGTGGTAAGGGACACTGAAGCTTTCTTT.

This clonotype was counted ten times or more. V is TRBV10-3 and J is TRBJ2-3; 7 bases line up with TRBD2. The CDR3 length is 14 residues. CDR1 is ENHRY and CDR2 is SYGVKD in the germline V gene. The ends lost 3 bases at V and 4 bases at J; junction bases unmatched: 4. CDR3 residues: CAISDVGGSDTQYF. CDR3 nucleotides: TGTGCCATCAGTGACGTGGGGGGGTCAGATACGCAGTATTTT.

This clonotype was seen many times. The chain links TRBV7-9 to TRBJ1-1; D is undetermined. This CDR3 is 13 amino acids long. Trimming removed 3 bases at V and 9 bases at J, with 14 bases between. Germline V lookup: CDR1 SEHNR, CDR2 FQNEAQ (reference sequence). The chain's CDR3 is CASSFDFAEKAFF. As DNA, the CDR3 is TGTGCCAGCAGCTTTGATTTTGCCGAGAAAGCTTTCTTT.

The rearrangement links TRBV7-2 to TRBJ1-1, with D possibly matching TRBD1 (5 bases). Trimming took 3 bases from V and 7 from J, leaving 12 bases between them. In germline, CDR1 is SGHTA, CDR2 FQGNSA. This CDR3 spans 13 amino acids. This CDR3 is CASSFMGGDEAFF. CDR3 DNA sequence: TGTGCCAGCAGCTTCATGGGGGGGGATGAAGCTTTCTTT.

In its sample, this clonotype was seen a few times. In DNA form, the CDR3 reads TGCGCCAGCAGCTTGAACAGGGCTGGGAGTAATTCACCCCTCCACTTT. Translation: CASSLNRAGSNSPLHF. The rearrangement joins TRBV5-1 to TRBJ1-6; weak D call: TRBD1 (6 bases). CDR1 SGHRS and CDR2 YFSETQ come from the germline V gene. Between the trimmed V and J ends, which lost 1 base and 6 bases, there was a span of 14 bases. The CDR3 consists of 16 residues. Full variable domain (rest looked up from reference TRBV5-1 and TRBJ1-6): KAGVTQTPRYLIKTRGQQVTLSCSPISGHRSVSWYQQTPGQGLQFLFEYFSETQRNKGNFPGRFSGRQFSNSRSEMNVSTLELGDSALYLCASSLNRAGSNSPLHFGNGTRLTVT.

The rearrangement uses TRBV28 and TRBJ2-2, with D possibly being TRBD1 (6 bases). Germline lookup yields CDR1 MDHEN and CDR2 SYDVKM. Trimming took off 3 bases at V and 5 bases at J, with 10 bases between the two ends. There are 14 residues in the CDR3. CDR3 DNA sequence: TGTGCCAGCAGTTTGCATACAGGGACCGGGGAGCTGTTTTTT. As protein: CASSLHTGTGELFF.

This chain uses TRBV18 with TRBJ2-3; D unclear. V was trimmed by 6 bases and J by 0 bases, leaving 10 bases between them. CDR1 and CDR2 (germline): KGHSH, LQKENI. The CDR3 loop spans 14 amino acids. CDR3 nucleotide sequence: TGTGCCAGCTCGGGGTCGGCTAGCACAGATACGCAGTATTTT. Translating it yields CASSGSASTDTQYF.

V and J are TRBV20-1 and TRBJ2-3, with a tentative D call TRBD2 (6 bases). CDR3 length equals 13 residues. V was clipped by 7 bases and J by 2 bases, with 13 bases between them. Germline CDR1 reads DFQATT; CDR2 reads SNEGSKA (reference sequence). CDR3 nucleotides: TGCAGTGTGTGGGACTCCGACACAGATACGCAGTATTTT. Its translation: CSVWDSDTDTQYF.

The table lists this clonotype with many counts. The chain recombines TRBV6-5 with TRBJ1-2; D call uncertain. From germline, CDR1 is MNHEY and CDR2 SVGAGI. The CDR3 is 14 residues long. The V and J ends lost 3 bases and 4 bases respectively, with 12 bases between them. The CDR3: CASSYLGGTYGYTF. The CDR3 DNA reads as TGTGCCAGCAGTTATTTGGGCGGCACCTATGGCTACACCTTC.

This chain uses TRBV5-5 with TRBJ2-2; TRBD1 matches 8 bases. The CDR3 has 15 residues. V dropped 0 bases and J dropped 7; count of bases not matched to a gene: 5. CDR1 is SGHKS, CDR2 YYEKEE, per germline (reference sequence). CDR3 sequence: CASSLDRGDNGELFF. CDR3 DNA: TGTGCCAGCAGCTTGGACAGGGGGGATAACGGGGAGCTGTTTTTT.

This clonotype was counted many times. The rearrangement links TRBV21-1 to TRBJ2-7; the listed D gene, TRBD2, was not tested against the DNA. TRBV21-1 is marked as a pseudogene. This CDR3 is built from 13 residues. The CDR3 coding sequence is TGTGCCAGCAGCAAAGGCGGGGCCTACGAGCAGTACGTC. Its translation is CASSKGGAYEQYV.

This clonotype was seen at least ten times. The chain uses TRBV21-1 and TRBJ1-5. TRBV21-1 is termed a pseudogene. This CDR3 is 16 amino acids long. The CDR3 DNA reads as TGTGCCAGCAGCCTAATCTCCGGGGGGTGCGATCAGCCCCAGCATTTT. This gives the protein CASSLISGGCDQPQHF.

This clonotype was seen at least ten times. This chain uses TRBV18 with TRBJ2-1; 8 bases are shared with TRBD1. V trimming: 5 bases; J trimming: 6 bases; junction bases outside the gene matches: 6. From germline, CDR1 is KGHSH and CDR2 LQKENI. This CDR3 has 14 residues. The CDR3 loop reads CASSTTGVSNEQFF. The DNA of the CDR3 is TGTGCCAGCTCAACGACAGGGGTTAGCAATGAGCAGTTCTTC.

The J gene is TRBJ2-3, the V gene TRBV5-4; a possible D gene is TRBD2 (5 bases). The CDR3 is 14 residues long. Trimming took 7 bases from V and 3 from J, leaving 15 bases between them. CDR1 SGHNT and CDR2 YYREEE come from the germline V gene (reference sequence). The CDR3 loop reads CASRPLVATDTQYF. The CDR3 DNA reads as TGTGCCAGCCGACCTTTGGTAGCGACAGATACGCAGTATTTT.